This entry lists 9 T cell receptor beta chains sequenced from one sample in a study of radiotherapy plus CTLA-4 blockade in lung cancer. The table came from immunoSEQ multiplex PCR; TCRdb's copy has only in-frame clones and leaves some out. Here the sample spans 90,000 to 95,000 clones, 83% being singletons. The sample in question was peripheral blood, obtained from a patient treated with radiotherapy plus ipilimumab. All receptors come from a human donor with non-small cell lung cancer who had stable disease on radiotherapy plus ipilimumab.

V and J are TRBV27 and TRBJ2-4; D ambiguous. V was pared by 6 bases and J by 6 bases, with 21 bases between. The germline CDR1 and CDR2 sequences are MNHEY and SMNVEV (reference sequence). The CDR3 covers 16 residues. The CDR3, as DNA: TGTGCCAGCAGGCCCTGGGCCCACGGCGAACGAAACATTCAGTACTTC. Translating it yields CASRPWAHGERNIQYF.

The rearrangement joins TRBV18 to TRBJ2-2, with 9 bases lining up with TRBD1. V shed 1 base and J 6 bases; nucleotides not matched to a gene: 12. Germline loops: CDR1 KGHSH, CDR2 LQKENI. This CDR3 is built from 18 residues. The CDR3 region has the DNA TGTGCCAGCTCACCACTTGGAGCCGGGACAGGGTTGGCCGGGGAGCTGTTTTTT. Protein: CASSPLGAGTGLAGELFF.

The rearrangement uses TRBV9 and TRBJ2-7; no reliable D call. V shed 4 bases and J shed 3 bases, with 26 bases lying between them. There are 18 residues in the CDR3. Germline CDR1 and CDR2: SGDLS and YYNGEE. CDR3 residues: CASSLRPSTLGLYYEQYF. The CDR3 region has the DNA TGTGCCAGCAGCTTAAGACCGAGCACCCTAGGGCTATACTACGAGCAGTACTTC.

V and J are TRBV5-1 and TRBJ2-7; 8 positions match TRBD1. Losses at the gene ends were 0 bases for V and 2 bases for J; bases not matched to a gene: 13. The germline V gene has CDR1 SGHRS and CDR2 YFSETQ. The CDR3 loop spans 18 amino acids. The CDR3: CASSLANRTGISPYEQYF. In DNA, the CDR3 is TGCGCCAGCAGCTTGGCCAACCGGACAGGGATTTCACCCTACGAGCAGTACTTC. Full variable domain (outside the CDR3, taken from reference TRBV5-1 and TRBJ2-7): KAGVTQTPRYLIKTRGQQVTLSCSPISGHRSVSWYQQTPGQGLQFLFEYFSETQRNKGNFPGRFSGRQFSNSRSEMNVSTLELGDSALYLCASSLANRTGISPYEQYFGPGTRLTVT.

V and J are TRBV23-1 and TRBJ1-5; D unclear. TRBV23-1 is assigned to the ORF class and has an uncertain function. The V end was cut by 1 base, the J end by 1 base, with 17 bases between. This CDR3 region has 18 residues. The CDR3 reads CASSQLGGVGVSNQPQHF. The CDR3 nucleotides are TGCGCCAGCAGTCAATTGGGAGGCGTTGGGGTCAGCAATCAGCCCCAGCATTTT.

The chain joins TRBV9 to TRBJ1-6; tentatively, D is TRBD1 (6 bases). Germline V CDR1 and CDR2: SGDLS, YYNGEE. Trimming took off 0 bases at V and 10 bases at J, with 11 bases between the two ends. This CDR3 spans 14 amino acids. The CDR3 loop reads CASSVEQGRSPLHF. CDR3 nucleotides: TGTGCCAGCAGCGTAGAACAGGGCAGATCACCCCTCCACTTT.

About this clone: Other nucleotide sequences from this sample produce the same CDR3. The DNA for the CDR3 is TGTGCCAGCAGGAAAGGGGTTGACAATTCACCCCTCCACTTT. This gives the protein CASRKGVDNSPLHF. V is TRBV6-5 and J is TRBJ1-6, with D possibly being TRBD1 (5 bases). CDR3 size: 14 residues. Germline loops: CDR1 MNHEY, CDR2 SVGAGI. The germline V and J ends were trimmed by 6 bases and 7 bases, with 13 bases remaining between them.

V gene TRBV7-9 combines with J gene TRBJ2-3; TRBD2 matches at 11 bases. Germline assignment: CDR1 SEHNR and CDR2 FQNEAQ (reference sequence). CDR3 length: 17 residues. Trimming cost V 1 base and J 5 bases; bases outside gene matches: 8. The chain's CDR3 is CASSLGLAGTGIDTQYF. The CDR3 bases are TGTGCCAGCAGCTTAGGACTAGCGGGGACCGGGATAGATACGCAGTATTTT.

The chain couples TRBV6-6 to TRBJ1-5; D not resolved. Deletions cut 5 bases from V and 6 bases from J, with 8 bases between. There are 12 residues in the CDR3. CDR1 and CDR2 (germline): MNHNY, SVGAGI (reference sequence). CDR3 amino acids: CASSPQRQPQHF. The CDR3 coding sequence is TGTGCCAGCAGTCCCCAGCGTCAGCCCCAGCATTTT.